This T cell receptor (beta chain) was profiled in a study of breast tumors, draining lymph nodes, adjacent tissues. TCRdb used MiXCR to reprocess the multiplex PCR reads, holding one entry per CDR3 protein. The repertoire consists of more than 50,000 distinct CDR3 sequences, with roughly 41% occurring once and the leading ten covering over 9.5%. CDR1 is SGHKS and CDR2 is YYEKEE in the germline V gene (reference sequence). The CDR3 is made up of 9 amino acids, end residues included. Study conclusions and caveats: Luminal-like breast cancer showed significantly higher tumor–nontumor repertoire similarity than basal-like. Tumors had less TCR diversity than lymph nodes, more than nontumor tissue. Findings are consistent with lymph node origin and intratumoral expansion of most tumor T cells.

With regard to this clonotype: Its antigen is unknown. Because the CDR3 is missing its conserved closing phenylalanine or tryptophan, this is likely a read error. It is unclear where the CDR3 begins or ends on the DNA, so no DNA is shown, and the CDR3 is as TCRdb lists it.

This sequence originates from a female donor with breast cancer. Some clones in this sample may be carry-over from other donors' samples. The sequenced sample consisted of breast tumor tissue. V usage is TRBV5-5 and J usage is TRBJ2-6. This chain's CDR3 is CASSFSANT.